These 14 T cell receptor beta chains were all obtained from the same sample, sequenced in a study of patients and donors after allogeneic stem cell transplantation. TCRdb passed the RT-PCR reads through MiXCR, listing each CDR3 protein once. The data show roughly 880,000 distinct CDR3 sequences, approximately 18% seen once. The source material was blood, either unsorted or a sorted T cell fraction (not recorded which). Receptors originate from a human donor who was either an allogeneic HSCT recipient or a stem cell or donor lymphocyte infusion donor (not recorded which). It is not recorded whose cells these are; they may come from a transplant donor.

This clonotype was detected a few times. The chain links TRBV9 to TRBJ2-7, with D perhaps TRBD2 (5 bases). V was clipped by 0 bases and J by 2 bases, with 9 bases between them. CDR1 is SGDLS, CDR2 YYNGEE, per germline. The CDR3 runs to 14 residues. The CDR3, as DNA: TGTGCCAGCAGCGTAGGGGAGCGTCCCTACGAGCAGTACTTC. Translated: CASSVGERPYEQYF.

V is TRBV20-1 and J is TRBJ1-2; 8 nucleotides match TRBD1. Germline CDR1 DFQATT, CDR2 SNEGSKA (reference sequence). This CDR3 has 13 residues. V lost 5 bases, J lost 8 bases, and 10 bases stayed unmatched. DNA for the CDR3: TGCAGTGCTCGAATGGACAGGGCTGGCGGCTACACCTTC. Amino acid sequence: CSARMDRAGGYTF.

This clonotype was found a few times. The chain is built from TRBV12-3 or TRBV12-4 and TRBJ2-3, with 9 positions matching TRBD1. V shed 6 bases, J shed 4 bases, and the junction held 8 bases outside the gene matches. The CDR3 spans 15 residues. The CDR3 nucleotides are TGTGCCAGCAGCCGAGGACAGGGGATACCAGATACGCAGTATTTT. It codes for CASSRGQGIPDTQYF.

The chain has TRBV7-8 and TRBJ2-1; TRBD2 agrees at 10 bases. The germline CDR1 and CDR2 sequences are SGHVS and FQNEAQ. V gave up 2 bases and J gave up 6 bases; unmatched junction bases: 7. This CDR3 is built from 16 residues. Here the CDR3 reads CASSLPPGLAFNEQFF. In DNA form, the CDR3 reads TGTGCCAGCAGCTTACCACCGGGACTAGCGTTCAATGAGCAGTTCTTC.

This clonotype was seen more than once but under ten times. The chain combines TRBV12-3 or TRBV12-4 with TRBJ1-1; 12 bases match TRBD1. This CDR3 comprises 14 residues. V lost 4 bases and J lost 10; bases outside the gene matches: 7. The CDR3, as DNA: TGTGCCAGCAGTTCGGGACAGGGGGCGAAGAGAGCTTTCTTT. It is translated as CASSSGQGAKRAFF.

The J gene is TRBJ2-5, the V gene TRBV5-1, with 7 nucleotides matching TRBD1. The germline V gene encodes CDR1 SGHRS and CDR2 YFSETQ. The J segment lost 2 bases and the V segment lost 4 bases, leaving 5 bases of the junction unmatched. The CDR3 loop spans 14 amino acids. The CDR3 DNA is TGCGCCAGCAGCGAGGGACAGCCGCAAGAGACCCAGTACTTC. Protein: CASSEGQPQETQYF.

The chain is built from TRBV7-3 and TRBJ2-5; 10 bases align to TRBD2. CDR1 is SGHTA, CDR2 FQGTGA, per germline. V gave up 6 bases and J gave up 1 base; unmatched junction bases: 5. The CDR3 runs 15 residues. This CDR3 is CASRPGLAVQETQYF. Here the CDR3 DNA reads TGTGCCAGCAGACCCGGACTAGCGGTCCAAGAGACCCAGTACTTC.

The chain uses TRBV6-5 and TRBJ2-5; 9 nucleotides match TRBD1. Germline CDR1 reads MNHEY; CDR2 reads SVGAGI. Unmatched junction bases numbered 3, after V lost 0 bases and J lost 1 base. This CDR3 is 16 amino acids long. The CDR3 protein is CASSYSTGGGQETQYF. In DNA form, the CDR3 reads TGTGCCAGCAGTTACTCGACAGGGGGAGGCCAAGAGACCCAGTACTTC.

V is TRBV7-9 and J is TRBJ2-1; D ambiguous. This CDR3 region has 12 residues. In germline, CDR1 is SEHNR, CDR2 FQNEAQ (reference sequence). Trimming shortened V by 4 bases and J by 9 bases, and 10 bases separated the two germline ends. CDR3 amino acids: CASSSGGGEQFF. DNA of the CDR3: TGTGCCAGCAGCTCCGGCGGCGGTGAGCAGTTCTTC.

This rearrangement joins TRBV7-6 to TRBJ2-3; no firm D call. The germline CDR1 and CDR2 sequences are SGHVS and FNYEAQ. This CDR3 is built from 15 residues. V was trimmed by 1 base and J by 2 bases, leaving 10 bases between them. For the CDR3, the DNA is TGTGCCAGCAGCTTAGACGGGCTAAACACAGATACGCAGTATTTT. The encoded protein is CASSLDGLNTDTQYF.

Here the CDR3 DNA reads TGTGCCAGCAGTCCCGGTCTGGCAGTAAGCTCCTACGAGCAGTACTTC. Translation: CASSPGLAVSSYEQYF. The gene calls are TRBV6-1 and TRBJ2-7; D gene uncertain. CDR3 length: 16 residues. Germline CDR1 reads MNHNS; CDR2 reads SASEGT. V lost 5 bases to trimming and J lost 0 bases, with 17 bases between them.

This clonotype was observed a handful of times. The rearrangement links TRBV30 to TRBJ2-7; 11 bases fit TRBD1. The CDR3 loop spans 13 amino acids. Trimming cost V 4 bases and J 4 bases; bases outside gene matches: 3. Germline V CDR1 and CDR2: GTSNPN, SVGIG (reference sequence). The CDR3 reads CAWTRDRGYEQYF. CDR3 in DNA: TGTGCCTGGACCCGGGACAGGGGGTACGAGCAGTACTTC. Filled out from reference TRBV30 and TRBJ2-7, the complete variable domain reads SQTIHQWPATLVQPVGSPLSLECTVEGTSNPNLYWYRQAAGRGLQLLFYSVGIGQISSEVPQNLSASRPQDRQFILSSKKLLLSDSGFYLCAWTRDRGYEQYFGPGTRLTVT.

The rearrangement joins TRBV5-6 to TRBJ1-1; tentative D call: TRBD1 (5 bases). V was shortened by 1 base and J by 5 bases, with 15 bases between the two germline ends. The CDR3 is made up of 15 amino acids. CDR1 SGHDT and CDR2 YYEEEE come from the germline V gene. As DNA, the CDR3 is TGTGCCAGCAGCTTGATCGCAGGGATGAGTACTGAAGCTTTCTTT. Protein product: CASSLIAGMSTEAFF. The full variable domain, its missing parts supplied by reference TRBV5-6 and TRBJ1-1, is DAGVTQSPTHLIKTRGQQVTLRCSPKSGHDTVSWYQQALGQGPQFIFQYYEEEERQRGNFPDRFSGHQFPNYSSELNVNALLLGDSALYLCASSLIAGMSTEAFFGQGTRLTVV.

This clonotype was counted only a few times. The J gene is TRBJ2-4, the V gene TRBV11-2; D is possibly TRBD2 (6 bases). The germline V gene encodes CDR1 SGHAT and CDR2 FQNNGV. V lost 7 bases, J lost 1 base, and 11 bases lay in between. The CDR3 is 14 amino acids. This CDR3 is CASKEGTAKNIQYF. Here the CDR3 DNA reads TGTGCCAGCAAGGAGGGTACCGCCAAAAACATTCAGTACTTC.